Listed here is a single TCR beta chain. The repertoire was sequenced with immunoSEQ multiplex PCR; TCRdb's copy has only in-frame clones and lacks some. The data show 1.6 million or so clones, with less than 99% seen just once and about 0.34% held by the top ten. This sample is drawn from a study of shared clonotypes between healthy human individuals. Germline V lookup: CDR1 SGHVS, CDR2 FQNEAQ. J was trimmed by 4 bases and V by 4 bases; bases with no gene match: 5. CDR3 length: 14 amino acids. The chain is built from TRBV7-8 and TRBJ2-3, with 7 bases lining up with TRBD1. Sequenced sample: naive CD4+ T cells sorted from blood. Documented subset: CD45RA+ positively selected. The sequence was collected from a man aged 25 to 40 in good health. CDR3 DNA: TGTGCCAGCAGCTCCGGGACAGCCGCAGATACGCAGTATTTT. Its protein product is CASSSGTAADTQYF.